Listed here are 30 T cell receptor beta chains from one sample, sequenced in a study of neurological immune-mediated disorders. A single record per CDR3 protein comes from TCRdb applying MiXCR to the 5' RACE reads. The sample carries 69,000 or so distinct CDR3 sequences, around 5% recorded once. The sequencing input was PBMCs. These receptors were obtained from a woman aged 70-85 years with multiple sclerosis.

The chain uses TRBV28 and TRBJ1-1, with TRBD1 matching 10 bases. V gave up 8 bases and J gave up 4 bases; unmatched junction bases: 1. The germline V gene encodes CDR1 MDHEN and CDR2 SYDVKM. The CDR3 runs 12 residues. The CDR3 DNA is TGTGCCAGCCGACAGGGGGCCACTGAAGCTTTCTTT. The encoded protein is CASRQGATEAFF.

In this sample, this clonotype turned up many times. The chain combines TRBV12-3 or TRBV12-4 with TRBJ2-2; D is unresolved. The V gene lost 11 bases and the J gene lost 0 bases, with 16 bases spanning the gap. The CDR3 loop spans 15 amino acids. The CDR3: CAALPTTANTGELFF. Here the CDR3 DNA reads TGTGCCGCCCTCCCCACAACCGCGAACACCGGGGAGCTGTTTTTT.

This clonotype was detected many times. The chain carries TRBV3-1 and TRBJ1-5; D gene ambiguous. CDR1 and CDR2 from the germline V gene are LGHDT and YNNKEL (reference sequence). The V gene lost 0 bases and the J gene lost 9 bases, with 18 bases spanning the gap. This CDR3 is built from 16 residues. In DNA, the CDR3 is TGTGCCAGCAGCCAAGATAGGCTGGCCCTTCCGGGGCCCCAGCATTTT. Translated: CASSQDRLALPGPQHF.

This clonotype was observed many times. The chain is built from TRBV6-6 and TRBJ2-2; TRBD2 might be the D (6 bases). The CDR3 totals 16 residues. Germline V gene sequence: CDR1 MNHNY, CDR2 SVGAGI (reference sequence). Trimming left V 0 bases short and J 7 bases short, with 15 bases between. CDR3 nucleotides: TGTGCCAGCAGTTACTCCGGCGGGGTCGGTGGCGGGGAGCTGTTTTTT. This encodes CASSYSGGVGGGELFF.

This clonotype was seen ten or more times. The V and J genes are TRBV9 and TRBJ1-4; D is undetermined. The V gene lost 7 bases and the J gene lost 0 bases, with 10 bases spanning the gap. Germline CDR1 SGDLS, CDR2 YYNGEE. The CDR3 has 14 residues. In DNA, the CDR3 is TGTGCCAGCCCGCAGGCCTCAACTAATGAAAAACTGTTTTTT. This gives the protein CASPQASTNEKLFF. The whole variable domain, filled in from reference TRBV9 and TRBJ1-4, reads DSGVTQTPKHLITATGQRVTLRCSPRSGDLSVYWYQQSLDQGLQFLIQYYNGEERAKGNILERFSAQQFPDLHSELNLSSLELGDSALYFCASPQASTNEKLFFGSGTQLSVL.

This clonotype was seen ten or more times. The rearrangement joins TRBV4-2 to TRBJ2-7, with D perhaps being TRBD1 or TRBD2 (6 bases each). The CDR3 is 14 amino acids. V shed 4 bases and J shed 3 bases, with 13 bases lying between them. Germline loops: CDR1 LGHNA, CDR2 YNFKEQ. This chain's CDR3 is CASSRGAVDYEQYF. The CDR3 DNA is TGTGCCAGCAGCCGGGGGGCAGTAGACTACGAGCAGTACTTC.

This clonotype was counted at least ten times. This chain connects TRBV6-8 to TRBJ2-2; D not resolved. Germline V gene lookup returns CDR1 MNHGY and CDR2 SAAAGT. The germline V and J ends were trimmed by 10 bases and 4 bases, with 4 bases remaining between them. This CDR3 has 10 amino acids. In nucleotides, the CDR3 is TGTGCCAACGTCACCGGGGAGCTGTTTTTT. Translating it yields CANVTGELFF.

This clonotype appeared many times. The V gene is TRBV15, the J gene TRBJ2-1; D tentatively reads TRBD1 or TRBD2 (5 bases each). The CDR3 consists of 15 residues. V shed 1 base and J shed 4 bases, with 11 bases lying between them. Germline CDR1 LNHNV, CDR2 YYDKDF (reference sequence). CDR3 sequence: CATSRGGTGYNEQFF. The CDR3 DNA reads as TGTGCCACCAGCAGAGGTGGGACGGGGTACAATGAGCAGTTCTTC.

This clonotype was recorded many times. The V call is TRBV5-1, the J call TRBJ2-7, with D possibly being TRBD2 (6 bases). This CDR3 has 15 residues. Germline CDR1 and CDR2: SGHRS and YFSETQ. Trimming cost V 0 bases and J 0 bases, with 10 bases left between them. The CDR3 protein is CASSLVPGASYEQYF. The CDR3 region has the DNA TGCGCCAGCAGCTTGGTTCCGGGAGCCTCCTACGAGCAGTACTTC.

CDR3 sequence reads: CASSYGRGNRGHNSPLHF. CDR3 bases: TGTGCCAGCAGTTACGGGAGGGGTAACAGGGGTCATAATTCACCCCTCCACTTT. This chain uses TRBV6-5 with TRBJ1-6; TRBD1 matches 7 bases. Trimming at V came to 2 bases and at J to 5 bases, leaving 12 bases not matched to a gene. The CDR3 consists of 18 residues. Germline V gene lookup returns CDR1 MNHEY and CDR2 SVGAGI.

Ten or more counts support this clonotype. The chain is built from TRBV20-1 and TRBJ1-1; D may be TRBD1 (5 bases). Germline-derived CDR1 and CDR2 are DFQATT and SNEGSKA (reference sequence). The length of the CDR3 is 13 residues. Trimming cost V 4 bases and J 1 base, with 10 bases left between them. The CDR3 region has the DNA TGCAGTGCTATGGGACGCCGGAACACTGAAGCTTTCTTT. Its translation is CSAMGRRNTEAFF.

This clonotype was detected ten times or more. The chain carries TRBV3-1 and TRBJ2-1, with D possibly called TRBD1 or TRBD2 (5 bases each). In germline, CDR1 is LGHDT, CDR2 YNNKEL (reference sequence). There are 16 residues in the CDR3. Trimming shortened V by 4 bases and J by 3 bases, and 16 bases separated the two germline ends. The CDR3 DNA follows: TGTGCCAGCAGCCCGACTAAGCAGGGTCGCTACAATGAGCAGTTCTTC. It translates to CASSPTKQGRYNEQFF.

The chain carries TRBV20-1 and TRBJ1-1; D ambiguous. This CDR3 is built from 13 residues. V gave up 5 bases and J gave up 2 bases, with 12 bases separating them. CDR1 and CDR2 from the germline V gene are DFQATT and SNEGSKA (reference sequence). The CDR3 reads CSAFQRTNTEAFF. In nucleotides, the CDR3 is TGCAGTGCTTTCCAGCGTACCAACACTGAAGCTTTCTTT.

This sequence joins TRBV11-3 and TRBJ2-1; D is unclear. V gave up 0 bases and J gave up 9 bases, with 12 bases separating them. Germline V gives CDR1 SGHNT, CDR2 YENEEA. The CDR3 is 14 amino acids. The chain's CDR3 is CASSLDGPFGEQFF. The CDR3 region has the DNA TGTGCCAGCAGCTTAGATGGACCCTTCGGTGAGCAGTTCTTC.

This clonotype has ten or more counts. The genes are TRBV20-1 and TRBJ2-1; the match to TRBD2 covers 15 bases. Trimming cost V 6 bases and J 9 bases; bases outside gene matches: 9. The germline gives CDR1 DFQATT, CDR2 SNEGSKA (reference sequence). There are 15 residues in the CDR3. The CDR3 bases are TGCAGTGCACCCCCGGGACTAGCGGGAGGAAGTGAGCAGTTCTTC. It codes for CSAPPGLAGGSEQFF.

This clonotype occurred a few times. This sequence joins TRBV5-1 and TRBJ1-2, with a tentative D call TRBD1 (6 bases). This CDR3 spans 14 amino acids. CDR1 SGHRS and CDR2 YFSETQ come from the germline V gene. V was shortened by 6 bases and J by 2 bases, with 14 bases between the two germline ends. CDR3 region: CASKGGRPNYGYTF. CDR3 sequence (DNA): TGCGCCAGCAAAGGGGGTCGACCCAACTATGGCTACACCTTC. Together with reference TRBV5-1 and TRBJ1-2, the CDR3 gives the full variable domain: KAGVTQTPRYLIKTRGQQVTLSCSPISGHRSVSWYQQTPGQGLQFLFEYFSETQRNKGNFPGRFSGRQFSNSRSEMNVSTLELGDSALYLCASKGGRPNYGYTFGSGTRLTVV.

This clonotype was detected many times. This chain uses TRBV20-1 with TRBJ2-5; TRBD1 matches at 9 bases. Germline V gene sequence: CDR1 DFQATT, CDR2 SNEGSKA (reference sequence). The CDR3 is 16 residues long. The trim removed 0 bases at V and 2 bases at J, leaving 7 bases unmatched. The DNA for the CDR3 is TGCAGTGCTAGAGATCCCGGACAGGGGATTCAAGAGACCCAGTACTTC. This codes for CSARDPGQGIQETQYF.

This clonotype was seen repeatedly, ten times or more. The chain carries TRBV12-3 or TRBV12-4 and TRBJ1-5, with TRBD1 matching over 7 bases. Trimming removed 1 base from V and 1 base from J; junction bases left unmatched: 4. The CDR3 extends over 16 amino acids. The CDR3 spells CASSLEGAGSNQPQHF. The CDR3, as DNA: TGTGCCAGCAGTTTAGAGGGGGCAGGGAGCAATCAGCCCCAGCATTTT.

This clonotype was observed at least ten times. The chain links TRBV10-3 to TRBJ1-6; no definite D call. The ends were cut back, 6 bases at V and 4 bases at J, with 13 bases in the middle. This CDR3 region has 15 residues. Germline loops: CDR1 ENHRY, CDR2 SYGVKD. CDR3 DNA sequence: TGTGCCATCAGCCAGACGGAGCCATATAATTCACCCCTCCACTTT. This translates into CAISQTEPYNSPLHF.

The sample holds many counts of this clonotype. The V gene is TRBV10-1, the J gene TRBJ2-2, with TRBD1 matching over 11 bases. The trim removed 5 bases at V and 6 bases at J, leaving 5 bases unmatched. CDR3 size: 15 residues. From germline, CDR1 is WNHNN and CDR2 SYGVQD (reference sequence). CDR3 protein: CASSPRGQGAGELFF. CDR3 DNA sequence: TGCGCCAGCAGTCCCCGGGGACAGGGGGCCGGGGAGCTGTTTTTT.

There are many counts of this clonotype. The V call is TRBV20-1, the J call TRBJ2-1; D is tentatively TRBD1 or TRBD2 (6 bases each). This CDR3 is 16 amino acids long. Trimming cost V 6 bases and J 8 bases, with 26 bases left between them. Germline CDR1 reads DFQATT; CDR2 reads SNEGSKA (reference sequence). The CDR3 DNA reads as TGCAGTGCCACTTGGGGGGCCGTGGACCTTACGGATGAGCAGTTCTTC. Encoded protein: CSATWGAVDLTDEQFF.

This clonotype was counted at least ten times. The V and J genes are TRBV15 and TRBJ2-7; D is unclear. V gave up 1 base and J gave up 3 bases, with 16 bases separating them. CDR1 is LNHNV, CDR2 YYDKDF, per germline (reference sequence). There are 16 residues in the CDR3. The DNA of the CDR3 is TGTGCCACCAGCAGAGTTTCTGGACCTGGGTACTACGAGCAGTACTTC. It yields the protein CATSRVSGPGYYEQYF.

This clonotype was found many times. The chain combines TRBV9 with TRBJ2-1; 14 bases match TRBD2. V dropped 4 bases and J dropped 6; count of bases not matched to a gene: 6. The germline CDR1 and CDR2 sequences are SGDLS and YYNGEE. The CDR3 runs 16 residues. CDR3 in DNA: TGTGCCAGCAGCCCTCCGGGACTAGCGGGGGTCAATGAGCAGTTCTTC. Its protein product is CASSPPGLAGVNEQFF.

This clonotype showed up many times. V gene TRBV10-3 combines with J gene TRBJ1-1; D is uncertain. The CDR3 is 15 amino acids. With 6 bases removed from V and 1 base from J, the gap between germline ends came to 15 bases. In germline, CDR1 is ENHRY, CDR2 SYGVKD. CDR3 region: CAISGRPPGNTEAFF. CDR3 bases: TGTGCCATCAGCGGACGGCCTCCGGGGAACACTGAAGCTTTCTTT.

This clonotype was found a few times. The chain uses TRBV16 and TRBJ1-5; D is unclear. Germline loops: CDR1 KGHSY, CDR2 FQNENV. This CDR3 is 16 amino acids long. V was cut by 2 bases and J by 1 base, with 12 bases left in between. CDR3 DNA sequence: TGTGCCAGCAGCCAAGACGCGGGCAGGAGCAATCAGCCCCAGCATTTT. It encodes CASSQDAGRSNQPQHF.

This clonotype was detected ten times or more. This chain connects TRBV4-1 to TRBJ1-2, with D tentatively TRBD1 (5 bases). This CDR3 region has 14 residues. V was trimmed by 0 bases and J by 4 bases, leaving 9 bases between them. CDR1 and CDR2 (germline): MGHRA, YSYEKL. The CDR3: CASSQEGVLYGYTF. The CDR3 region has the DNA TGCGCCAGCAGCCAAGAAGGGGTTCTCTATGGCTACACCTTC.

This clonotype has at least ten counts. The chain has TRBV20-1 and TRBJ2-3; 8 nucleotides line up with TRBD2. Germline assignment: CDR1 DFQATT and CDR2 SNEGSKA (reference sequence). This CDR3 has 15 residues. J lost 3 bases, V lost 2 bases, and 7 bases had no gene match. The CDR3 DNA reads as TGCAGTGCTAGAATTACGGGAGGGCCGACAGATACGCAGTATTTT. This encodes CSARITGGPTDTQYF.

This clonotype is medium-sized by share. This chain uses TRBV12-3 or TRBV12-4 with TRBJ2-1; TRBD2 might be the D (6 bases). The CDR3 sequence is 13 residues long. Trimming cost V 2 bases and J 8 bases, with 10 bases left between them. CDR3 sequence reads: CASSLQPGDEQFF. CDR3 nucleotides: TGTGCCAGCAGTTTACAGCCGGGGGATGAGCAGTTCTTC.

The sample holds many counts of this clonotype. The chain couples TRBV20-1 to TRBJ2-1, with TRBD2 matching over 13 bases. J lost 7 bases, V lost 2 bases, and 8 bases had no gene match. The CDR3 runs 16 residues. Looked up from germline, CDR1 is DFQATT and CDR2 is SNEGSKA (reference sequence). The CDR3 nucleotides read TGCAGTGCTAGATCCCCGACTAGCGGGAGGATGAATGAGCAGTTCTTC. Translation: CSARSPTSGRMNEQFF.

The CDR3 is CASSFSWGTDTQYF. CDR3 in DNA: TGTGCCAGCAGCTTCTCCTGGGGAACAGATACGCAGTATTTT. V is TRBV5-6 and J is TRBJ2-3; D unclear. The CDR3 covers 14 residues. From germline, CDR1 is SGHDT and CDR2 YYEEEE. V was trimmed by 2 bases and J by 3 bases, leaving 10 bases between them.